The entry below describes one T cell receptor (beta chain). Its antigen is unknown. This sample is drawn from a study of post-analysis software for immune sequencing data. Unique molecular identifiers featured in each of the TCR beta cDNA libraries. One entry per CDR3 protein, called by TCRdb with MiXCR from the PCR reads. The table lists a few hundred thousand distinct CDR3 sequences, 39% of them singletons. Trimming pared 3 bases from V and 6 bases from J, leaving 12 bases between. Looked up from germline, CDR1 is KGHSH and CDR2 is LQKENI. The CDR3 covers 14 residues. Study conclusions and caveats: TRBV5-6, TRBV5-1 and TRBV20-1 belonged to a set of about five TRBV segments that were more frequent in patients than controls. Controls showed significantly higher normalized Chao1 diversity than did multiple sclerosis patients.

The chain employs TRBV18 and TRBJ1-5; tentatively, D is TRBD1 (5 bases). Input material: blood. The TCR sequence derives from a girl aged 2 to 9 with multiple sclerosis. The CDR3 region is CASSPNGGGQPQHF. The CDR3 DNA reads TGTGCCAGCTCACCTAACGGGGGTGGTCAGCCCCAGCATTTT. The whole variable domain, filled in from reference TRBV18 and TRBJ1-5, reads NAGVMQNPRHLVRRRGQEARLRCSPMKGHSHVYWYRQLPEEGLKFMVYLQKENIIDESGMPKERFSAEFPKEGPSILRIQQVVRGDSAAYFCASSPNGGGQPQHFGDGTRLSIL.